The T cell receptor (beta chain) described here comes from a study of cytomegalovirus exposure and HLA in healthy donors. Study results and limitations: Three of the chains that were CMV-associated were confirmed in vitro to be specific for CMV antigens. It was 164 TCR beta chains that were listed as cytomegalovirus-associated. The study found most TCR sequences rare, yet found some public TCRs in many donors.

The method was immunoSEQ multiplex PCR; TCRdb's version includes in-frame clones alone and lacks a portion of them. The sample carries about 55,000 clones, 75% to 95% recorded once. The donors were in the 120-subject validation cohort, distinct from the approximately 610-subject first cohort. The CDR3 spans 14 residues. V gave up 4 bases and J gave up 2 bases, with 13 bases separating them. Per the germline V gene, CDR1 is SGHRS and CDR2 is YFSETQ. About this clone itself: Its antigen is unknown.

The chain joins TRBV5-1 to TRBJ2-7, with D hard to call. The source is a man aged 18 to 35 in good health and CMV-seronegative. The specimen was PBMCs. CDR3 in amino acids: CASSPHYDTYEQYF. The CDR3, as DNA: TGCGCCAGCAGCCCTCATTACGACACCTACGAGCAGTACTTC.